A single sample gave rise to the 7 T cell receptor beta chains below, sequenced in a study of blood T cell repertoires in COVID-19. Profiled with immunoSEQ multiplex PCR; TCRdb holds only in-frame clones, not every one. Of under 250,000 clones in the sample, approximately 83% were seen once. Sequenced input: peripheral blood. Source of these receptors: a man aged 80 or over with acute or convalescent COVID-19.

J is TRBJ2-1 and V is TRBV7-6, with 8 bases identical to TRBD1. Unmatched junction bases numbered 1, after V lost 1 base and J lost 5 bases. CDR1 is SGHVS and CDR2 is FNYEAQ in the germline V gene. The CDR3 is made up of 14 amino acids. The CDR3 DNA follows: TGTGCCAGCAGCTTAGGGGGACAGGACAATGAGCAGTTCTTC. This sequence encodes CASSLGGQDNEQFF.

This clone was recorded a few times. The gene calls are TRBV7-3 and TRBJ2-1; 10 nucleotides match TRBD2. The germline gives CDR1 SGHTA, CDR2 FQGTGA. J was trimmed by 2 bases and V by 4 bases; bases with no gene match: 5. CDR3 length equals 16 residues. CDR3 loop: CASSSVAGGTYNEQFF. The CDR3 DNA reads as TGTGCCAGCAGCTCGGTAGCGGGAGGCACCTACAATGAGCAGTTCTTC.

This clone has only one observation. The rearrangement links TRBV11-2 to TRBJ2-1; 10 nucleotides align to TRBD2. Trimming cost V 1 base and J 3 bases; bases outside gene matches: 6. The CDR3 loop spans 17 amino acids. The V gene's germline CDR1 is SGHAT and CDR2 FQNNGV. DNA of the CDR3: TGTGCCAGCAGCTTAGCGTCTAGCGGGAGACTCTACAATGAGCAGTTCTTC. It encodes CASSLASSGRLYNEQFF.

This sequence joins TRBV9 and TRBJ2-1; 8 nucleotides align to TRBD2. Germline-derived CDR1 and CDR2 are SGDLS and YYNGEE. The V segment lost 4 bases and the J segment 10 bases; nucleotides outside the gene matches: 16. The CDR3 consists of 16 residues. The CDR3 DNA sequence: TGTGCCAGCAGCCCCCGTGCCCAAACGGGAGGGAACGAGCAGTTCTTC. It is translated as CASSPRAQTGGNEQFF.

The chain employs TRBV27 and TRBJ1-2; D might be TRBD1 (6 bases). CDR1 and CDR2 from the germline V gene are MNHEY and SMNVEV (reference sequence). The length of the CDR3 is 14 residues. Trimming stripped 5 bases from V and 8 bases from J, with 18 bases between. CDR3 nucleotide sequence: TGTGCCAGCAGTACAAGACAGGCCGCCCAGGGCTACACCTTC. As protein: CASSTRQAAQGYTF.

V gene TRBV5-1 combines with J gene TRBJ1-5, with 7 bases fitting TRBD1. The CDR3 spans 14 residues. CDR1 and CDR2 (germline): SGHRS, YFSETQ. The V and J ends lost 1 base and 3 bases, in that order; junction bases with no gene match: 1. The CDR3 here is CASSLQGDNQPQHF. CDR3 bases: TGCGCCAGCAGCTTGCAGGGGGACAATCAGCCCCAGCATTTT.

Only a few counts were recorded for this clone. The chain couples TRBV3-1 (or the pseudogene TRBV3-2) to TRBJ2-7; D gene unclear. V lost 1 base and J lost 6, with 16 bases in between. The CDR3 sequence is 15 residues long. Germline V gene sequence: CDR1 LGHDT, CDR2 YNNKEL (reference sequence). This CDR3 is CASSQGVQVVSEQYF. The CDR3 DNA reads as TGTGCCAGCAGCCAAGGGGTGCAGGTTGTCAGCGAGCAGTACTTC.